This TCR beta chain was retrieved from a study of cytomegalovirus exposure and HLA in healthy donors. A multiplex PCR was run with 60 Vbeta primers and 13 Jbeta primers. Data came from immunoSEQ multiplex PCR; TCRdb stores just in-frame clones and leaves some out. The sample consists of roughly 170,000 clones, around four fifths of them appearing once. This clonotype originated in a man aged 25 to 45 in good health and CMV-seronegative. Material for sequencing was PBMCs.

The CDR3 here is CASSQGRGAYEQYF. In nucleotides, the CDR3 is TGCGCCAGCAGCCAAGGGCGGGGAGCGTACGAGCAGTACTTC. The chain joins TRBV4-1 to TRBJ2-5; D possibly corresponds to TRBD2 (6 bases). The J call may not be correct, given that the DNA end is closer to TRBJ2-7. CDR1 and CDR2 (germline): MGHRA, YSYEKL. The CDR3 is 14 amino acids.